This T cell receptor beta chain was recovered during a study of cytomegalovirus exposure and HLA in healthy donors. This CDR3 contains 16 residues. J gave up 3 bases and V 4 bases, and 5 bases lay outside the gene matches. Germline V gene lookup returns CDR1 SGHRS and CDR2 YFSETQ. Assay used: immunoSEQ multiplex PCR; TCRdb lists only in-frame clones, some missing. The table has more than 95,000 clones, approximately 90% seen once. The chain combines TRBV5-1 with TRBJ2-2; 11 bases are shared with TRBD1. Sample: PBMCs. The receptor was derived from a woman aged 18-29 years in good health and CMV-seropositive. This CDR3 reads CASSTGTGGDTGELFF. CDR3 coding DNA: TGCGCCAGCAGCACGGGGACAGGGGGGGACACCGGGGAGCTGTTTTTT.